This TCR beta chain was identified in a study of blood T cell repertoires in COVID-19 (dated by TCRdb to 2020 to 2022). Turning to the overall study: Samples covering the acute and convalescent phases of COVID-19 were provided by collaborators in the United States, Italy and Spain. Where available, HLA class I and class II types were obtained from metadata supplied by the sample provider rather than from assay-based typing. The repertoires were released in a freely available public database intended as a resource for research on the immune response to SARS-CoV-2. The sample metadata nearly always contained a de-identified subject ID, COVID-19 status, age in years and sex. Subjects who had been exposed to COVID-19, were actively infected with it, or had recovered from it provided the deeply sampled blood TCRbeta repertoires that made up the dataset. Samples were obtained from the ongoing ImmuneRACE study (first 160 participants) and from some 1,300 subjects provided by 6 global collaborators. The material from the prospective study consisted of cDNA or gDNA derived from T cells, B-cell-depleted T cells, or PBMCs.

Points on this clone: The antigen this receptor binds is unknown. No base quality values were provided; no much bigger clone lies one nucleotide off.

The investigation overall reported the following: Clinical and demographic metadata were provided uncurated, with the amount varying by source and participant.

The immunoSEQ Assay, a bias-controlled multiplex PCR, was used to amplify TCRbeta CDR3 regions from genomic DNA. The authors processed their data as follows. The number of nucleated cells in each sample was estimated from the amplification of reference gene primers within the assay. Sequence reads were collapsed and filtered to measure the absolute abundance of every unique TCRbeta CDR3 rearrangement. For each sample, productive Simpson clonality was calculated by taking the square root of Simpson's diversity index across productive rearrangements. TCRdb took this table from immuneACCESS and kept in-frame rearrangements with V and J called. Such tables lack part of the clones; where checked against another copy, unresolved V genes explain under half of the gap, and the rest is unexplained. From that table come the V and J calls and clone size; the DNA was used to work out D and trimming. The sample data list around 200,000 clones, and under 90% of these were observed just once. The ten biggest clones cover around 6.8% of the sample.

Each collaborating institution followed its own protocols to collect whole blood in K2EDTA tubes. For TCRbeta analysis, collaborators shipped samples in one of three forms: frozen whole blood, isolated PBMCs, or DNA extracted from either of those sample types. V is shortened by 8 bases, J by 0 bases, and the region joining them spans 13 bases. The germline V gene supplies CDR1 ENHRY and CDR2 SYGVKD. The CDR3 sequence holds 14 residues, the cysteine and phenylalanine included. The entry retains the CDR3 DNA only, 42 bases that are in frame from base 1. The chain is made from TRBV10-3 and TRBJ1-2; the D gene is perhaps TRBD1, on 6 matching bases. Sample: peripheral blood. The source is a human donor in a cohort sampled during active COVID-19. CDR3 reads: CAIADRLTNYGYTF. The nucleotides are TGTGCCATCGCAGACAGGCTAACTAACTATGGCTACACCTTC.